This T cell receptor (beta chain) was recorded in a study of CD8 T cells in Susac syndrome. It was with random hexamers that 0.5 to 1 ug RNA was reverse transcribed. TCRdb re-analysed the immunoSEQ multiplex PCR reads in MiXCR, keeping a single row per CDR3 protein. There are some 450,000 distinct CDR3 sequences in the sample; more than 80% occur only once, and about 0.12% lies in the top ten. The specimen was CD8+ T cells from PBMCs. The source of this sequence is a human donor with multiple sclerosis.

The CDR3, as DNA: TGTGCCAGCAGCTTTGACGACGATACCTACGAGCAGTACTTC. Translating it yields CASSFDDDTYEQYF. V is TRBV5-5 and J is TRBJ2-7, with D uncertain. Between the trimmed V and J ends, which lost 2 bases and 2 bases, there was a span of 11 bases. CDR3 length equals 14 residues. Germline V gene lookup returns CDR1 SGHKS and CDR2 YYEKEE (reference sequence). Looking up the rest from reference TRBV5-5 and TRBJ2-7 gives the full variable domain: DAGVTQSPTHLIKTRGQQVTLRCSPISGHKSVSWYQQVLGQGPQFIFQYYEKEERGRGNFPDRFSARQFPNYSSELNVNALLLGDSALYLCASSFDDDTYEQYFGPGTRLTVT.